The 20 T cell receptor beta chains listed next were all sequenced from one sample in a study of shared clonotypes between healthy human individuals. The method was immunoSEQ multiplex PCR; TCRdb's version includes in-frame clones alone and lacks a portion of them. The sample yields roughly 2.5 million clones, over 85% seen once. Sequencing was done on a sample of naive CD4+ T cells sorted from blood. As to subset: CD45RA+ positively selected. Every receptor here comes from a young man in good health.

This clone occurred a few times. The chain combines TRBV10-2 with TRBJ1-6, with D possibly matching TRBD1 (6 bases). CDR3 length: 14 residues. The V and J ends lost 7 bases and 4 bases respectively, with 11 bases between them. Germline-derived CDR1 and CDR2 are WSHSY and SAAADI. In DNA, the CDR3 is TGCGCCAGCAACCCACAGGGTTATAATTCACCCCTCCACTTT. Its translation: CASNPQGYNSPLHF.

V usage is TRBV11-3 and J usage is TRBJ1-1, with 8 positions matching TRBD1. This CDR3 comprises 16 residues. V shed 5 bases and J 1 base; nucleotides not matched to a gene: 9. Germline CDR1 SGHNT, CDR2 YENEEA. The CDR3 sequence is CASSAGTGRENTEAFF. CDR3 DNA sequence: TGTGCCAGCAGCGCCGGGACAGGTCGGGAGAACACTGAAGCTTTCTTT.

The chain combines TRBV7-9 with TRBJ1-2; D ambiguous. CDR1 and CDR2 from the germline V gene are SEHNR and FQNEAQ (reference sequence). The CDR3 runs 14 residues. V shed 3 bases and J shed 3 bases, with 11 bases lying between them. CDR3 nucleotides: TGTGCCAGCAGCTTGCAAGGGATTCACTATGGCTACACCTTC. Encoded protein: CASSLQGIHYGYTF.

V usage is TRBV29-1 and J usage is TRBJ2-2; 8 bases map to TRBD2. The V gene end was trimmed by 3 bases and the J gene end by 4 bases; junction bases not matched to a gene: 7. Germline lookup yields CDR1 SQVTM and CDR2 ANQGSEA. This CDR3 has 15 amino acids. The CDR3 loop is CSVDVAGMGTGELFF. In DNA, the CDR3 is TGCAGCGTTGACGTAGCGGGGATGGGCACCGGGGAGCTGTTTTTT.

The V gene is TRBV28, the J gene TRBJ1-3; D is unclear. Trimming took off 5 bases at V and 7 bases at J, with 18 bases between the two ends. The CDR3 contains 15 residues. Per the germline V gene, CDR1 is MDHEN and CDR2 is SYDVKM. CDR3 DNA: TGTGCCAGCAGTCTACCAAGCGTCCTTGGCAACACCATATATTTT. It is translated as CASSLPSVLGNTIYF.

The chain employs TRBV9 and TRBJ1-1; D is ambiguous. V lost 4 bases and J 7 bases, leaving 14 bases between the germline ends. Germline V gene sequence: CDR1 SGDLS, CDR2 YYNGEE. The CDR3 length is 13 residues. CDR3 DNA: TGTGCCAGCAGCCCAAACCCGGGGAATGAAGCTTTCTTT. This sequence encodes CASSPNPGNEAFF.

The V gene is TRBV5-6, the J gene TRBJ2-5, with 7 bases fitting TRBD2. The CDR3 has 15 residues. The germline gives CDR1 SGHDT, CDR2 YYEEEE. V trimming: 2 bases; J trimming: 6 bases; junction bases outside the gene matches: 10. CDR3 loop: CASSLFLREGKTQYF. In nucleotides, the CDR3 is TGTGCCAGCAGCTTATTCCTCAGGGAGGGAAAGACCCAGTACTTC.

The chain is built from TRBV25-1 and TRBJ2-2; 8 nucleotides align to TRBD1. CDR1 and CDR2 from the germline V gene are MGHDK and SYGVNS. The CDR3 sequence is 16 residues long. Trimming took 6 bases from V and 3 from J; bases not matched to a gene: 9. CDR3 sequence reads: CASRDPIRGHTGELFF. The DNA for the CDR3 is TGTGCCAGCAGGGACCCCATCAGGGGGCACACCGGGGAGCTGTTTTTT.

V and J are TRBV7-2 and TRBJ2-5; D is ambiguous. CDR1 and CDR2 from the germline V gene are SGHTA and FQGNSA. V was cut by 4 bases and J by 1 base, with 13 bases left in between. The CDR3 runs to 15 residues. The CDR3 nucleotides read TGTGCCAGCAGCTCCCGGGCCTCCTCCCAAGAGACCCAGTACTTC. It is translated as CASSSRASSQETQYF.

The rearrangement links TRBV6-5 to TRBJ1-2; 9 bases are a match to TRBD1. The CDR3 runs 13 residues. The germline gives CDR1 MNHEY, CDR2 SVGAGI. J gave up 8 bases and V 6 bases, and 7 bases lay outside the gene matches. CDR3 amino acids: CASRQGALGGYTF. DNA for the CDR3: TGTGCCAGCAGACAGGGGGCGCTGGGAGGCTACACCTTC.

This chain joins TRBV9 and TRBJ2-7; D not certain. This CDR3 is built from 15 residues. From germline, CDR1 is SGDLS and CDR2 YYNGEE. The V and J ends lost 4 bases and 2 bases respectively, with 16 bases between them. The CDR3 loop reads CASSTPVQRTYEQYF. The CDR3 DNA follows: TGTGCCAGCAGCACCCCGGTACAGAGGACCTACGAGCAGTACTTC.

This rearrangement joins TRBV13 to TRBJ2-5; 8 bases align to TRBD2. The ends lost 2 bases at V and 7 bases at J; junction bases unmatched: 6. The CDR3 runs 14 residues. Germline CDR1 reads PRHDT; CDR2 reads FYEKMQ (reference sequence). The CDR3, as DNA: TGTGCCAGCAGCTTAAGGAGCGGGGGTGGGACCCAGTACTTC. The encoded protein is CASSLRSGGGTQYF. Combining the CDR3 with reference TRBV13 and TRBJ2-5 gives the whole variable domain AAGVIQSPRHLIKEKRETATLKCYPIPRHDTVYWYQQGPGQDPQFLISFYEKMQSDKGSIPDRFSAQQFSDYHSELNMSSLELGDSALYFCASSLRSGGGTQYFGPGTRLLVL.

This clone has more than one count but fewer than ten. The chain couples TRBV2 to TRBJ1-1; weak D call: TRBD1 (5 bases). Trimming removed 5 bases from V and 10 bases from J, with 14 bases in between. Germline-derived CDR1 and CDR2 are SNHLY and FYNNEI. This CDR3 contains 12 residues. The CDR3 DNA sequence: TGTGCCAGCAGTCCAGGGTTACGAGGAGCTTTCTTT. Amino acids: CASSPGLRGAFF.

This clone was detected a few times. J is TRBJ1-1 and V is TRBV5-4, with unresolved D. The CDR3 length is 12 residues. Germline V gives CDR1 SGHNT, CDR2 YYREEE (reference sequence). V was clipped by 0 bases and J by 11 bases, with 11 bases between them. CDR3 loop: CASSLANRAAFF. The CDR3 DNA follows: TGTGCCAGCAGCTTGGCCAACAGAGCGGCTTTCTTT.

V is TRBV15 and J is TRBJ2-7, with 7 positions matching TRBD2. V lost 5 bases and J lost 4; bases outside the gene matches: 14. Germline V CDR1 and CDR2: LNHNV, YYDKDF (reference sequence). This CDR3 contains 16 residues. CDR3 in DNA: TGTGCCACCAGCGGAGTAATAGCTAGGGGAGGGTACGAGCAGTACTTC. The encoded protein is CATSGVIARGGYEQYF.

CDR3 DNA sequence: TGTGCCAGCATCCCTACAGGGGCAGGTTCCTACGAGCAGTACTTC. It codes for CASIPTGAGSYEQYF. The V gene is TRBV6-6, the J gene TRBJ2-7, with TRBD1 matching 7 bases. Trimming cost V 7 bases and J 1 base; bases outside gene matches: 10. The CDR3 spans 15 residues. Germline V CDR1 and CDR2: MNHNY, SVGAGI (reference sequence).

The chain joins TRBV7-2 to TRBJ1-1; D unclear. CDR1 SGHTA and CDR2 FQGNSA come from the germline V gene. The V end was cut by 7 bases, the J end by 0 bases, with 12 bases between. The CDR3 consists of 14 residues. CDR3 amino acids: CASTKPYMNTEAFF. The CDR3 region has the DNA TGTGCCAGCACTAAGCCCTACATGAACACTGAAGCTTTCTTT.

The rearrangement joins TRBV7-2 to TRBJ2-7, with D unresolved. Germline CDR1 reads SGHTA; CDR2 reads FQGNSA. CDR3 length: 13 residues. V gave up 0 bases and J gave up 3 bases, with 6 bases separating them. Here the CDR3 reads CASSLAVDYEQYF. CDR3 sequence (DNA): TGTGCCAGCAGCTTAGCGGTTGACTACGAGCAGTACTTC.

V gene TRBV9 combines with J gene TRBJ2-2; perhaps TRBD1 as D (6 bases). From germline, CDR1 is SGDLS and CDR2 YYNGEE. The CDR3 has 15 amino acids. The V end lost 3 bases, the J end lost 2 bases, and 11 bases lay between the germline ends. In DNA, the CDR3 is TGTGCCAGCAGCGCCGACAGGTTCAACACCGGGGAGCTGTTTTTT. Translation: CASSADRFNTGELFF.

The CDR3 sequence is CASTAGEYNEQFF. The CDR3 DNA is TGTGCCAGCACGGCGGGAGAGTACAATGAGCAGTTCTTC. V gene TRBV2 combines with J gene TRBJ2-1; 7 bases fit TRBD2. This CDR3 region has 13 residues. V shed 7 bases, J shed 4 bases, and the junction held 4 bases outside the gene matches. CDR1 is SNHLY and CDR2 is FYNNEI in the germline V gene. The whole variable domain, filled in from reference TRBV2 and TRBJ2-1, reads EPEVTQTPSHQVTQMGQEVILRCVPISNHLYFYWYRQILGQKVEFLVSFYNNEISEKSEIFDDQFSVERPDGSNFTLKIRSTKLEDSAMYFCASTAGEYNEQFFGPGTRLTVL.